This T cell receptor beta chain derives from a study of CD8 T cells in ankylosing spondylitis. Findings and limits, study-wide: Seemingly distinctive of ankylosing spondylitis blood was a TCR beta motif formed by eight highly homologous variants. Both synovial fluid and blood in reactive arthritis had previously been reported to carry some motif variants. Clones linked to disease were reported to show significant enrichment in matched ankylosing spondylitis synovial fluid. Peripheral blood held disease-linked clones only at relatively low frequency, and these were CD8+.

The CDR3 extends over 12 amino acids. Trimming cost V 6 bases and J 8 bases, with 13 bases left between them. Germline CDR1 and CDR2: MNHNY and SVGAGI (reference sequence). This clonotype was recorded at least ten times. The antigen is unknown. The authors made TCR beta libraries by quantitative 5'-RACE with molecular barcodes. TCRdb passed the 5' RACE reads through MiXCR, listing each CDR3 protein once. The sample includes approximately 520,000 distinct CDR3 sequences, about 5.7% seen only once; the top ten take under 4.5%. The gene calls are TRBV6-6 and TRBJ1-2; TRBD1 is a possible D gene (5 bases). The TCR was taken from a male donor with ankylosing spondylitis. Sequences were obtained from blood, either unsorted or a sorted T cell fraction (not recorded which). The CDR3 DNA is TGTGCCAGCAGGCAGGAGGGGTGGGGCTACACCTTC. Translated, it gives CASRQEGWGYTF.